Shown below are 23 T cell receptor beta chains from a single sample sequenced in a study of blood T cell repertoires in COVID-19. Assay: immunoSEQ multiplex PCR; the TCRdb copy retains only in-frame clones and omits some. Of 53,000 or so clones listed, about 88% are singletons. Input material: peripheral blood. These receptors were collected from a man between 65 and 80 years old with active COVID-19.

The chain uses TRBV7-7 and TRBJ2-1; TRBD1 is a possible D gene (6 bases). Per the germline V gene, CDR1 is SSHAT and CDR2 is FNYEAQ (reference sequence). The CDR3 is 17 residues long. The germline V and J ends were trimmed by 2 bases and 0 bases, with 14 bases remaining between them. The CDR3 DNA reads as TGTGCCAGCAGCTTAAGGGGGTGGGACCACTCCTACAATGAGCAGTTCTTC. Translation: CASSLRGWDHSYNEQFF.

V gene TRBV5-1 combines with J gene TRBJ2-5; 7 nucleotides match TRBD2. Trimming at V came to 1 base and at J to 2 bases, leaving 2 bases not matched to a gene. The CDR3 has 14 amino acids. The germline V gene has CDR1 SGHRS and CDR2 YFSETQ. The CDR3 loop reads CASSLSAGQETQYF. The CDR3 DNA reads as TGCGCCAGCAGCTTGTCAGCGGGACAAGAGACCCAGTACTTC.

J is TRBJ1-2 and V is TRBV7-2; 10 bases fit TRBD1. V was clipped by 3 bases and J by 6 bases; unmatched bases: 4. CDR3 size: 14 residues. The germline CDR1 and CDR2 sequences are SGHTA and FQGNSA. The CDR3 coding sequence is TGTGCCAGCAGCTTTCTTGGACAGGGGGATGGCTACACCTTC. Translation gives CASSFLGQGDGYTF.

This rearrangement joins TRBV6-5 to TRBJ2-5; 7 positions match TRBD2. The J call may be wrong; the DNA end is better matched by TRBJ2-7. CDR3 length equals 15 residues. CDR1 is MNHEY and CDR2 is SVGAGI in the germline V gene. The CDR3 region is CASSPSGSGRYEQYF. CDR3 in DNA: TGTGCCAGCAGCCCCTCGGGTAGCGGGCGATACGAGCAGTACTTC.

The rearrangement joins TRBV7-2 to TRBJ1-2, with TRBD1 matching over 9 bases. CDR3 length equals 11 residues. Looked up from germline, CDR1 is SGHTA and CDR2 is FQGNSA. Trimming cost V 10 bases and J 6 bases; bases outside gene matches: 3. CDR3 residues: CATDRGNGYTF. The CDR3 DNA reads TGTGCCACCGACAGGGGGAATGGCTACACCTTC.

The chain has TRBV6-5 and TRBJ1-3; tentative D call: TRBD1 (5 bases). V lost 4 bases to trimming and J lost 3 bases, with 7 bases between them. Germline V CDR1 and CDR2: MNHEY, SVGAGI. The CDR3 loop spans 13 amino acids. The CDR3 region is CASSSGLGNTIYF. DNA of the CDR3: TGTGCCAGCAGTTCGGGACTTGGAAACACCATATATTTT.

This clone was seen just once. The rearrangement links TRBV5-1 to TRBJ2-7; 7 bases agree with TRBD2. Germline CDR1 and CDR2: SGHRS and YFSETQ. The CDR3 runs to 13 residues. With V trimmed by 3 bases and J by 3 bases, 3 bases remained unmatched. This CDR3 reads CASSYSGGYEQYF. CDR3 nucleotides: TGCGCCAGCAGCTACTCGGGGGGCTACGAGCAGTACTTC.

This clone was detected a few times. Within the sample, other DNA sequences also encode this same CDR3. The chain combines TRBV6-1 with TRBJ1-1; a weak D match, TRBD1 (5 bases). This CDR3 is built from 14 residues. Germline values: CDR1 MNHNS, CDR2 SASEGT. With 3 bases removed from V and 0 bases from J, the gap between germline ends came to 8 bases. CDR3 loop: CASSEEGLNTEAFF. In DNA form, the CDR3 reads TGTGCCAGCAGTGAGGAGGGGCTGAACACTGAAGCTTTCTTT.

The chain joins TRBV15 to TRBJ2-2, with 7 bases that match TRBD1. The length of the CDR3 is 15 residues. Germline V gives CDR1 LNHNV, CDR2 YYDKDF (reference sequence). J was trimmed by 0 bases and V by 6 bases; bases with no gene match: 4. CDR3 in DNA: TGTGCCACCAGGCCAGGGGGATCGAACACCGGGGAGCTGTTTTTT. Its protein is CATRPGGSNTGELFF.

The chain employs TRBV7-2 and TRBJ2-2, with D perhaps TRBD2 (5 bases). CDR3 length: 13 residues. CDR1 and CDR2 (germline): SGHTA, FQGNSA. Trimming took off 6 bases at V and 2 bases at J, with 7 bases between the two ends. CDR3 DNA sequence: TGTGCCAGCAGGGAGGTTAACACCGGGGAGCTGTTTTTT. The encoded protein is CASREVNTGELFF.

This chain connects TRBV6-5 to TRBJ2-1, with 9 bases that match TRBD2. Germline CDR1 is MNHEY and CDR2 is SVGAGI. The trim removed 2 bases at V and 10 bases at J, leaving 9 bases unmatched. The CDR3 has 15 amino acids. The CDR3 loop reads CASSYGSGRGSEQFF. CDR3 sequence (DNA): TGTGCCAGCAGTTACGGTAGCGGGAGAGGGTCGGAGCAGTTCTTC.

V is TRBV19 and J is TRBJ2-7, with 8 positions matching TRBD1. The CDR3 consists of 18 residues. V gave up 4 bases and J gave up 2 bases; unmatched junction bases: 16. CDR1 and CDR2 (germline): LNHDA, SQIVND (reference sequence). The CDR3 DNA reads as TGTGCCAGTAGTACGGGGACAGGACCGCGTACTCCGACCTACGAGCAGTACTTC. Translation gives CASSTGTGPRTPTYEQYF.

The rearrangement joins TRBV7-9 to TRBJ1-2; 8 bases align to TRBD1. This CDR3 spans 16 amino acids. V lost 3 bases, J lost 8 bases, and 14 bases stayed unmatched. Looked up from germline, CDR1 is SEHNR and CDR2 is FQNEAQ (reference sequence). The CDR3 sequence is CASSFPGDRMFGGYTF. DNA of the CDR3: TGTGCCAGCAGCTTCCCGGGGGACAGGATGTTCGGGGGCTACACCTTC.

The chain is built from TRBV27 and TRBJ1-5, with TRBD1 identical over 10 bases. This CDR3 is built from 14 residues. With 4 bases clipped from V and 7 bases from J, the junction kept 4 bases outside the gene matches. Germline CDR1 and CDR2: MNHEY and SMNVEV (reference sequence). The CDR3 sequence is CASSYGTGAQPQHF. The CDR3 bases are TGTGCCAGCAGTTACGGGACAGGGGCGCAGCCCCAGCATTTT.

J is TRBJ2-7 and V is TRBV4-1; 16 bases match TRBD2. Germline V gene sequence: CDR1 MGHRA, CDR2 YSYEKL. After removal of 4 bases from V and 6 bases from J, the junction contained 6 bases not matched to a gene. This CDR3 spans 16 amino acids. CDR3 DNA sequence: TGCGCCAGCAGCCCTCCGGGACTAGCGGGAGGGCTCGAGCAGTACTTC. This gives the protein CASSPPGLAGGLEQYF.

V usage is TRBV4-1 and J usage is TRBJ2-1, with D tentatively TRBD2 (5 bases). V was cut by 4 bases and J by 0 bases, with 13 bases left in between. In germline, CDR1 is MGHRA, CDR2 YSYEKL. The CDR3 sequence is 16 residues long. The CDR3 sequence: CASSRTQDSSYNEQFF. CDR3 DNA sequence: TGCGCCAGCAGCCGAACGCAGGACTCCTCCTACAATGAGCAGTTCTTC.

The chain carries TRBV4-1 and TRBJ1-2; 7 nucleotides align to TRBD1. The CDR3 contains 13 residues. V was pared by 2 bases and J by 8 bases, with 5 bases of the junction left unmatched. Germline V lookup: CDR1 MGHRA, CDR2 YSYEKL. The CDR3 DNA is TGCGCCAGCAGCCAATGGGACAGAAGAGGCTACACCTTC. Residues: CASSQWDRRGYTF.

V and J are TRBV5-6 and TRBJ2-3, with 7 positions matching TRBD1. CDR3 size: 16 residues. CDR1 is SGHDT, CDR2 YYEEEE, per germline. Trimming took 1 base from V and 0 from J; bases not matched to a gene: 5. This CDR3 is CASSLQGGWSTDTQYF. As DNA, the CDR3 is TGTGCCAGCAGCTTGCAAGGGGGCTGGAGCACAGATACGCAGTATTTT.

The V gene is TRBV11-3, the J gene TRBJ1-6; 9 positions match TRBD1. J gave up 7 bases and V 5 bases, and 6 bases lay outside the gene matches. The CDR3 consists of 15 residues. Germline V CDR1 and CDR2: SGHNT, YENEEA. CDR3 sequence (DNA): TGTGCCAGCAGCCAGGGACAGGGCCCCAATTCACCCCTCCACTTT. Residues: CASSQGQGPNSPLHF.

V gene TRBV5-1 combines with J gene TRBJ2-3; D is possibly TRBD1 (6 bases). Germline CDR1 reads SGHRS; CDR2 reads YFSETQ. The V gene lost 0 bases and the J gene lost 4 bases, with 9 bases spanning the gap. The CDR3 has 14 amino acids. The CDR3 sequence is CASSLDRVPDTQYF. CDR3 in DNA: TGCGCCAGCAGCTTGGACAGGGTCCCAGATACGCAGTATTTT.

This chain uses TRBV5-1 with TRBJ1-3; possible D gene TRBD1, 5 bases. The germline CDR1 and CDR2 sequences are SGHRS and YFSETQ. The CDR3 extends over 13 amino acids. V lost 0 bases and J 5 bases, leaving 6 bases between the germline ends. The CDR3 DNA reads TGCGCCAGCAGCTTGGGACAGCGAAACACCATATATTTT. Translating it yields CASSLGQRNTIYF.

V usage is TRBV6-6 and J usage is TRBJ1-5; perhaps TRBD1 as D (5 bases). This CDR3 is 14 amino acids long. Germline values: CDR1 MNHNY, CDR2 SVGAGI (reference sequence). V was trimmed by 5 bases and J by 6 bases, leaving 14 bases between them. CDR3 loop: CASSTTGDGQPQHF. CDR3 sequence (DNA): TGTGCCAGCAGTACTACAGGAGACGGTCAGCCCCAGCATTTT.

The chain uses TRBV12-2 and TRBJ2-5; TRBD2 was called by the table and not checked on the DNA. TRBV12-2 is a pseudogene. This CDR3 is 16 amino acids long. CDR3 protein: CASRLRGLAGAETQYF. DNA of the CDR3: TGTGCAAGTCGCTTACGGGGACTAGCGGGAGCAGAGACCCAGTACTTC.